Below, 4 T cell receptor beta chains from the same sample are listed, as sequenced in a study of shared clonotypes between healthy human individuals. The repertoire was sequenced with immunoSEQ multiplex PCR; TCRdb's copy has only in-frame clones and lacks some. This table has some 550,000 clones, around 97% appearing once. What was sequenced was naive CD4+ T cells sorted from blood. Subset: CD45RA+ positively selected. The receptors originated from a woman in her twenties or thirties in good health.

The chain combines TRBV5-1 with TRBJ2-4; D gene ambiguous. Germline-derived CDR1 and CDR2 are SGHRS and YFSETQ. The V end lost 5 bases, the J end lost 0 bases, and 6 bases lay between the germline ends. The CDR3 contains 13 residues. The chain's CDR3 is CASRDVAKNIQYF. DNA of the CDR3: TGCGCCAGCAGGGACGTAGCCAAAAACATTCAGTACTTC.

The chain has TRBV7-9 and TRBJ2-1, with unresolved D. This CDR3 is built from 17 residues. Trimming cost V 1 base and J 3 bases, with 16 bases left between them. Germline CDR1 is SEHNR and CDR2 is FQNEAQ (reference sequence). As DNA, the CDR3 is TGTGCCAGCAGCTTAGTTCCGGGCCTTGGGGTCTACAATGAGCAGTTCTTC. It codes for CASSLVPGLGVYNEQFF.

V is TRBV6-5 and J is TRBJ2-5, with TRBD2 matching 11 bases. Looked up from germline, CDR1 is MNHEY and CDR2 is SVGAGI. The CDR3 is 15 residues long. Germline trimming cut 5 bases from V and 3 bases from J; bases unmatched to any gene: 5. The CDR3 coding sequence is TGTGCCAGCAGTGACTTAGCGGGAGGGAAAGAGACCCAGTACTTC. Protein product: CASSDLAGGKETQYF.

CDR3 nucleotides: TGTGCCAGCAGTTCCCTAACCGGGACAGCCCGCACCTACGAGCAGTACTTC. It encodes CASSSLTGTARTYEQYF. The chain has TRBV28 and TRBJ2-7, with 7 bases aligning to TRBD1. J was trimmed by 2 bases and V by 4 bases; bases with no gene match: 14. Germline-derived CDR1 and CDR2 are MDHEN and SYDVKM. The CDR3 loop spans 17 amino acids.